This TCR beta chain came from a study of PD-1 blockade in mismatch repair-deficient tumors. Regarding the study as a whole: After pembrolizumab, tumor-resident clones rose rapidly, then generally contracted before radiologic responses.

Assay: immunoSEQ multiplex PCR; the TCRdb copy retains only in-frame clones and omits some. The sample contains 70,000 to 95,000 clones, approximately 78% of which appear only once. V dropped 0 bases and J dropped 5 bases, with 12 bases sitting between them. Per the germline V gene, CDR1 is SGDLS and CDR2 is YYNGEE. This CDR3 comprises 15 residues. About this clone: Its antigen remains unidentified.

This chain joins TRBV9 and TRBJ2-1; D perhaps matches TRBD2 (5 bases). The sequence came from an adult with mismatch repair-deficient cancer. The material sequenced was peripheral blood, taken 44 weeks after starting pembrolizumab. The CDR3 DNA follows: TGTGCCAGCAGCGTAGCTGGTAGCGCCAACAATGAGCAGTTCTTC. This translates into CASSVAGSANNEQFF.